The rows below give T cell receptor beta chains drawn from one sample of a study of shared clonotypes between healthy human individuals. Sequencing was performed with immunoSEQ multiplex PCR; in TCRdb, only in-frame clones are kept and a portion is missing. The data contain about 1 million clones, about 80% of them singletons. Sequencing input: memory CD4+ T cells from PBMCs. These receptors were collected from a man younger than 35 in good health. Some clones in this sample may be carry-over from other donors' samples. The CDR3 runs from the conserved cysteine through the conserved F or W. The order of the fields is V gene, J gene, D gene, clone size, CDR3 DNA, CDR3 protein. A D gene is named only where the DNA matches it firmly. Only part of the rows carry a size: once, few, many, or a class if the clone is expanded.

TRBV13	TRBJ2-1	TRBD2	-	TGTGCCAGCAGCTTGAACGGGAGGGCCTCGGATGAGCAGTTCTTC	CASSLNGRASDEQFF
TRBV5-1	TRBJ2-7	-	-	TGCGCCAGCAGCTCGAATTACGAGCAGTACTTC	CASSSNYEQYF
TRBV28	TRBJ2-3	TRBD1	-	TGTGCCAGCAGGAACAGGGGTACAGATACGCAGTATTTT	CASRNRGTDTQYF
TRBV5-6	TRBJ2-3	-	-	TGTGCCAGCAGCTTGGGGGTGAGCACAGATACGCAGTATTTT	CASSLGVSTDTQYF
TRBV9	TRBJ1-2	-	-	TGTGCCAGCAGCGTAGGCAGCAGCTATGGCTACACCTTC	CASSVGSSYGYTF
TRBV5-1	TRBJ2-2	-	-	TGCGCCAGCAGCCAAGGAGGGGGGACCACCGGGGAGCTGTTTTTT	CASSQGGGTTGELFF
TRBV5-4	TRBJ2-7	-	once	TGTGCCAGCAGCTTGGGGCCGGACAGTGTCTACGAGCAGTACTTC	CASSLGPDSVYEQYF
TRBV28	TRBJ2-1	-	once	TGTGCCAGCAGGACGGTTGACGATGAGCAGTTCTTC	CASRTVDDEQFF
TRBV7-7	TRBJ2-5	TRBD2	-	TGTGCCAGCAGCTTAGGACTAGCGGGAGGGAAAGAGACCCAGTACTTC	CASSLGLAGGKETQYF
TRBV10-3	TRBJ1-2	TRBD1	-	TGTGCCATCAGTGAAGGACAGGGCGGACACTATGGCTACACCTTC	CAISEGQGGHYGYTF
TRBV29-1	TRBJ1-2	-	-	TGCAGCGTTACTAAAGAGGGGGGCTATGGCTACACCTTC	CSVTKEGGYGYTF
TRBV19	TRBJ2-6	TRBD2	-	TGTGCCAGTAGTTCGCCCGGGACTAGATCTGGGGCCAACGTCCTGACTTTC	CASSSPGTRSGANVLTF
TRBV5-1	TRBJ2-2	TRBD2	-	TGCGCCAGCAGCAGAGCGGGAGACCAGACCGGGGAGCTGTTTTTT	CASSRAGDQTGELFF
TRBV25-1	TRBJ2-6	-	-	TGTGCCAGCAGTGGAATCGGCTCTGGGGCCAACGTCCTGACTTTC	CASSGIGSGANVLTF
TRBV10-2	TRBJ2-3	-	-	TGCGCCAGCAGTGACTGGCAGACAGGTGGTACAGATACGCAGTATTTT	CASSDWQTGGTDTQYF
TRBV28	TRBJ1-2	TRBD1	few	TGTGCCAGCAGTTTAGCTGGACAGGGTAACTATGGCTACACCTTC	CASSLAGQGNYGYTF
TRBV5-1	TRBJ1-4	-	-	TGCGCCAGCAGCTTTCGTACTAATGAAAAACTGTTTTTT	CASSFRTNEKLFF
TRBV5-1	TRBJ2-1	-	-	TGCGCCAGCAGCCTGCCCCTCAGAGAGCAGTTCTTC	CASSLPLREQFF
TRBV4-1	TRBJ2-7	TRBD2	-	TGCGCCAGCAGCCCCCGGTGGACTAGCGGGACCTACGAGCAGTACTTC	CASSPRWTSGTYEQYF
TRBV10-3	TRBJ1-1	TRBD1	-	TGTGCCATCAGTCCTAACAGGGGGGGGGACACTGAAGCTTTCTTT	CAISPNRGGDTEAFF
TRBV11-1	TRBJ2-1	TRBD2	-	TGTGCCAGCAGCGAGCTAGCGGGAGTCCGCAATGAGCAGTTCTTC	CASSELAGVRNEQFF
TRBV5-4	TRBJ2-7	TRBD2	-	TGTGCCAGCAGCACCGAACTAGCGGGAGCCTACGAGCAGTACTTC	CASSTELAGAYEQYF
TRBV20-1	TRBJ2-7	-	-	TGCAGTGCTAGTCCTGACTACGAGCAGTACTTC	CSASPDYEQYF
TRBV6-6	TRBJ1-2	TRBD1	-	TGTGCCAGCAGGACAGGGGCGGCCTATGGCTACACCTTC	CASRTGAAYGYTF
TRBV10-3	TRBJ2-1	-	-	TGTGCCATCAGTGTCCAGGGTGGGGGCAATGAGCAGTTCTTC	CAISVQGGGNEQFF
TRBV7-8	TRBJ1-2	-	-	TGTGCCAGCAGCATGACTAGTGGGGGAACTAACTATGGCTACACCTTC	CASSMTSGGTNYGYTF
TRBV27	TRBJ2-1	TRBD2	-	TGTGCCAGCAGTAGTTTAGCGGGCTACAATGAGCAGTTCTTC	CASSSLAGYNEQFF
TRBV7-9	TRBJ1-1	-	many	TGTGCCAGCAGCTCGAGCAAGAACACTGAAGCTTTCTTT	CASSSSKNTEAFF
TRBV7-9	TRBJ1-1	TRBD1	few	TGTGCCAGCAGCTTGTCAGGGGGCGGGAACACTGAAGCTTTCTTT	CASSLSGGGNTEAFF
TRBV5-1	TRBJ2-3	-	-	TGCGCCAGCAGCTTGGGGACCCGAACAGGGAGGAGTAGCACAGATACGCAGTATTTT	CASSLGTRTGRSSTDTQYF
TRBV5-1	TRBJ2-2	TRBD2	-	TGCGCCAGCAGCTTTGGGACTAGCGGGAGAAACACCGGGGAGCTGTTTTTT	CASSFGTSGRNTGELFF
TRBV7-6	TRBJ2-3	TRBD2	once	TGTGCCAGCAGCTACTCGCCCTGGGCGGGGGGCACAGATACGCAGTATTTT	CASSYSPWAGGTDTQYF
TRBV5-1	TRBJ1-5	TRBD1	-	TGCGCCAGCAGCGATGGACAGGGGGCGGGTCAGCCCCAGCATTTT	CASSDGQGAGQPQHF
TRBV9	TRBJ2-1	-	few	TGTGCCAGCAGCGAGGGGAATATTTACAATGAGCAGTTCTTC	CASSEGNIYNEQFF
TRBV21-1	TRBJ1-4	-	-	TGTGCCAGCAGCAGCCCCGGGACAGGGCGGGAAAAACTGTTTTTT	CASSSPGTGREKLFF